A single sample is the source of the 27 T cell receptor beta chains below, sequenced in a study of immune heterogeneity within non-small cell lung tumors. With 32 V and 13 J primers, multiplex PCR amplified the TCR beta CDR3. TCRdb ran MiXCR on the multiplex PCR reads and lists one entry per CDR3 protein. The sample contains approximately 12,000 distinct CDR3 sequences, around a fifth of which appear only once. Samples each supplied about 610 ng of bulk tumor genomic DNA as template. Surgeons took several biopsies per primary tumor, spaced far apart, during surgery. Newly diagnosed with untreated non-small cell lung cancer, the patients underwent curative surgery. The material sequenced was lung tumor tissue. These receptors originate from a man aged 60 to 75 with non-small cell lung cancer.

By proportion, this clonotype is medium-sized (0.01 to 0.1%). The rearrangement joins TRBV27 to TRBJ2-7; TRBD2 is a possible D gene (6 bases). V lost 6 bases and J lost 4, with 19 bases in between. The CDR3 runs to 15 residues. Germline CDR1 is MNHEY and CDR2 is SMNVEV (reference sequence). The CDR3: CASSSPGLVGYEQYF. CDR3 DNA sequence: TGTGCCAGCAGCTCCCCGGGACTGGTCGGGTACGAGCAGTACTTC.

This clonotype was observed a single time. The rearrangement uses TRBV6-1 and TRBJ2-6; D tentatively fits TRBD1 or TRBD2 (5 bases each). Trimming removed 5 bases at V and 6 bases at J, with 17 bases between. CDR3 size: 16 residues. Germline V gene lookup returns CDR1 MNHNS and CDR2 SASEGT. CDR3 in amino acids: CASSRFGGASANVLTF. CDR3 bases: TGTGCCAGCAGTAGGTTTGGGGGTGCCTCGGCCAACGTCCTGACTTTC.

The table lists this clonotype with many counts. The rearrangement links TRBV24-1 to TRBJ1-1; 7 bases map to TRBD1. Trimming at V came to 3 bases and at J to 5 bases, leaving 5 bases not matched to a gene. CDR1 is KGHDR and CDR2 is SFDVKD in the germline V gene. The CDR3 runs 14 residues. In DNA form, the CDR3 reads TGTGCCACCAGTGATGCAGGGGGGAGGACTGAAGCTTTCTTT. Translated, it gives CATSDAGGRTEAFF.

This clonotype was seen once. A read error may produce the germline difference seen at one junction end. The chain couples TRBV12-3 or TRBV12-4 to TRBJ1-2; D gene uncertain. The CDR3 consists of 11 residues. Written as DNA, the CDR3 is TGTGCCAGCAGTTTAGGTACTGGCCACACCTTC. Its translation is CASSLGTGHTF.

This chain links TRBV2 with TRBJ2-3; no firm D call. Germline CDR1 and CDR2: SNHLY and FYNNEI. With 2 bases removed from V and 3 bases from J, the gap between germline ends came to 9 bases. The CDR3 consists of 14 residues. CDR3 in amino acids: CASSELLWTDTQYF. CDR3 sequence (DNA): TGTGCCAGCAGTGAACTTCTGTGGACAGATACGCAGTATTTT. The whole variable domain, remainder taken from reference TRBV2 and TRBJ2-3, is EPEVTQTPSHQVTQMGQEVILRCVPISNHLYFYWYRQILGQKVEFLVSFYNNEISEKSEIFDDQFSVERPDGSNFTLKIRSTKLEDSAMYFCASSELLWTDTQYFGPGTRLTVL.

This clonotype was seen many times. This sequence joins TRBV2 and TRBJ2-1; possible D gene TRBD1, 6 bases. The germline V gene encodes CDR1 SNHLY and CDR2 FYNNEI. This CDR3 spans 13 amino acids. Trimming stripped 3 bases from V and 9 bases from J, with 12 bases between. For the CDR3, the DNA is TGTGCCAGCAGTGACTCAGGGGACGGTGAGCAGTTCTTC. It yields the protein CASSDSGDGEQFF.

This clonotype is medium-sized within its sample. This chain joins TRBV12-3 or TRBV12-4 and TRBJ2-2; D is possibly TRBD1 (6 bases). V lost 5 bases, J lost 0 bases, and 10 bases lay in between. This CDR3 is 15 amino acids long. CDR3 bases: TGTGCCAGCAGTCCCAGACAGGCGAACACCGGGGAGCTGTTTTTT. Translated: CASSPRQANTGELFF.

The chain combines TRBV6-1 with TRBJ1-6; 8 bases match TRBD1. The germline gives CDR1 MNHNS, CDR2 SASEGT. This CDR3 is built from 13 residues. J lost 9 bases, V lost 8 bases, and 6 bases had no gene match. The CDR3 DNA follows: TGTGCCAGCCGGGACAGGAATATTTCACCCCTCCACTTT. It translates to CASRDRNISPLHF.

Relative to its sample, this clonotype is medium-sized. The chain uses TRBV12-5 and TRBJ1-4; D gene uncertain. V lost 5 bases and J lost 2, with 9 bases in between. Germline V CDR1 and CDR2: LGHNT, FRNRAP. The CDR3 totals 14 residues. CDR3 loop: CASGRGSTNEKLFF. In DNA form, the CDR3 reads TGTGCTAGTGGTCGAGGGTCCACTAATGAAAAACTGTTTTTT. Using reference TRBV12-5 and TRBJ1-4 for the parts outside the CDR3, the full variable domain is DARVTQTPRHKVTEMGQEVTMRCQPILGHNTVFWYRQTMMQGLELLAYFRNRAPLDDSGMPKDRFSAEMPDATLATLKIQPSEPRDSAVYFCASGRGSTNEKLFFGSGTQLSVL.

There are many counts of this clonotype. This CDR3 is CASSLDSGANVLTF. Written as DNA, the CDR3 is TGTGCCAGCAGTTTAGATTCTGGGGCCAACGTCCTGACTTTC. The rearrangement links TRBV27 to TRBJ2-6; D is unclear. In germline, CDR1 is MNHEY, CDR2 SMNVEV (reference sequence). The CDR3 is made up of 14 amino acids. The V and J ends lost 2 bases and 1 base respectively, with 3 bases between them.

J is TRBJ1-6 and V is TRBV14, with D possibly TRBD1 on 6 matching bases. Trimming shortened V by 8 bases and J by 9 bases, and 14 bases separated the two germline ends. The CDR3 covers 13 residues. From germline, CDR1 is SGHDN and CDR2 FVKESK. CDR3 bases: TGTGCCAGCCGGGCTCAGGGGTTTTCACCCCTCCACTTT. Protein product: CASRAQGFSPLHF. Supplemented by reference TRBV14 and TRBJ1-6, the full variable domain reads EAGVTQFPSHSVIEKGQTVTLRCDPISGHDNLYWYRRVMGKEIKFLLHFVKESKQDESGMPNNRFLAERTGGTYSTLKVQPAELEDSGVYFCASRAQGFSPLHFGNGTRLTVT.

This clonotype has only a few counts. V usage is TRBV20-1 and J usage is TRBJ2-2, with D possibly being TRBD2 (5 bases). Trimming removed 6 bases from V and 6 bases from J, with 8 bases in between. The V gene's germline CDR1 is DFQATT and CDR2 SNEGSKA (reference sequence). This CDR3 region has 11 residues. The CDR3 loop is CSAEGAGELFF. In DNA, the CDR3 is TGCAGTGCCGAGGGAGCCGGGGAGCTGTTTTTT.

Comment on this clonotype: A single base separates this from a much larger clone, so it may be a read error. The CDR3 coding sequence is TGCAGCGTCGTCGACATCCGGGCGGTGTTAAACGAGCAGTACTTC. Encoded protein: CSVVDIRAVLNEQYF. The V call is TRBV29-1, the J call TRBJ2-7; D gene uncertain. V gave up 6 bases and J gave up 5 bases, with 23 bases separating them. Germline V gene sequence: CDR1 SQVTM, CDR2 ANQGSEA. The CDR3 contains 15 residues.

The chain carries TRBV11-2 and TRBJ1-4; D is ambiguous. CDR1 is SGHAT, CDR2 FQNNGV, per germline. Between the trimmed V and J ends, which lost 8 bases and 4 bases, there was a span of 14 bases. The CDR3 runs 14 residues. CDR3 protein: CASGEEAFNEKLFF. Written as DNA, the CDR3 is TGTGCCAGCGGGGAGGAAGCGTTTAATGAAAAACTGTTTTTT.

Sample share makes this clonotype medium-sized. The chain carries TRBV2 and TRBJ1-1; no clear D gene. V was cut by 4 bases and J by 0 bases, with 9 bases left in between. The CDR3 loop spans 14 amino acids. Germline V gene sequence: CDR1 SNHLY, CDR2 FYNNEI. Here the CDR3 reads CASSARPMNTEAFF. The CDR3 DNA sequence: TGTGCCAGCAGTGCAAGGCCTATGAACACTGAAGCTTTCTTT.

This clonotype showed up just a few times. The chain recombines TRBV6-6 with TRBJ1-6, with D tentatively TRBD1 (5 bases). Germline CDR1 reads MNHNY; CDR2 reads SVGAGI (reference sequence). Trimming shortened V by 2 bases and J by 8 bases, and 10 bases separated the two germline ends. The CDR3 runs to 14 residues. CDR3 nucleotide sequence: TGTGCCAGCAGTTACAACCCGGGACATTCACCCCTCCACTTT. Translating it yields CASSYNPGHSPLHF.

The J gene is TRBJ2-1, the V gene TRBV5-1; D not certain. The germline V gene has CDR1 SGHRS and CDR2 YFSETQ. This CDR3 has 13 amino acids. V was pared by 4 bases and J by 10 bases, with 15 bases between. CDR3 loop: CASSTPEPDEQFF. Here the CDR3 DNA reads TGCGCCAGCAGCACCCCAGAACCCGACGAGCAGTTCTTC.

The CDR3 loop is CSARDPWGVETDTQYF. CDR3 DNA sequence: TGCAGTGCTAGAGACCCCTGGGGGGTGGAGACAGATACGCAGTATTTT. The chain carries TRBV20-1 and TRBJ2-3; tentatively, D is TRBD2 (6 bases). In germline, CDR1 is DFQATT, CDR2 SNEGSKA (reference sequence). The V gene lost 0 bases and the J gene lost 3 bases, with 16 bases spanning the gap. The CDR3 is 16 amino acids.

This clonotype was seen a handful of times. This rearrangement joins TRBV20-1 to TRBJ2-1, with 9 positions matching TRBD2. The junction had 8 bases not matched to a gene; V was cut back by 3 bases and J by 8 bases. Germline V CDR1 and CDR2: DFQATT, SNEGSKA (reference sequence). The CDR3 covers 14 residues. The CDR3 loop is CSASRAGGIHEQFF. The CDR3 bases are TGCAGTGCTAGCCGTGCGGGAGGGATCCATGAGCAGTTCTTC.

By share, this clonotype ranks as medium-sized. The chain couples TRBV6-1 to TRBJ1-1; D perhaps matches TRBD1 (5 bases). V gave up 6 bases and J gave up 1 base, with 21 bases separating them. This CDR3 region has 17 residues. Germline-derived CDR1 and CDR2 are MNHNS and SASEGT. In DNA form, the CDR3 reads TGTGCCAGCAGACGCTACGGAGGGGCGTATTCGAACACTGAAGCTTTCTTT. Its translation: CASRRYGGAYSNTEAFF.

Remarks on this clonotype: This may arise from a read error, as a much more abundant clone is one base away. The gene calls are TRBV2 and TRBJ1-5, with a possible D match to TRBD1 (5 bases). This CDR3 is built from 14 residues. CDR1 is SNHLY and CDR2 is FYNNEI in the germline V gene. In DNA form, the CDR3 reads TGTGCCGGCAGTATTGGGGGGAGAGAACAGCCCCAGCATTTT. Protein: CAGSIGGREQPQHF. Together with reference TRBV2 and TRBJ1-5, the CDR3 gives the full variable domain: EPEVTQTPSHQVTQMGQEVILRCVPISNHLYFYWYRQILGQKVEFLVSFYNNEISEKSEIFDDQFSVERPDGSNFTLKIRSTKLEDSAMYFCAGSIGGREQPQHFGDGTRLSIL.

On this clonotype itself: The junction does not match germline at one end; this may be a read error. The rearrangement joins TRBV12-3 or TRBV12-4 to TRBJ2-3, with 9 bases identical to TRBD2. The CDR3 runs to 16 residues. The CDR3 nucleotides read TGTGCCAACAGTACGGCTAGCGGGATTAGCACAGATACGCGGTATTTT. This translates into CANSTASGISTDTRYF.

The CDR3 coding sequence is TGTGCCAGCAGTGGCTATCCGGGACAACAAAATAAGCCCCAGCATTTT. Protein sequence: CASSGYPGQQNKPQHF. The J gene is TRBJ1-5, the V gene TRBV6-1, with a possible D match to TRBD1 (6 bases). V was cut by 4 bases and J by 8 bases, with 21 bases left in between. The germline CDR1 and CDR2 sequences are MNHNS and SASEGT. The CDR3 length is 16 residues.

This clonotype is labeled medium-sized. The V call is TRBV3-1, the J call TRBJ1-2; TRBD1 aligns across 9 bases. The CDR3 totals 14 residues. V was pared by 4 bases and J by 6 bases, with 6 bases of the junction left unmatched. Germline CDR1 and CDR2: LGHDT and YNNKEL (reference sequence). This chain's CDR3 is CASSPLQGANGYTF. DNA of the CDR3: TGTGCCAGCAGCCCGTTACAGGGGGCGAATGGCTACACCTTC.

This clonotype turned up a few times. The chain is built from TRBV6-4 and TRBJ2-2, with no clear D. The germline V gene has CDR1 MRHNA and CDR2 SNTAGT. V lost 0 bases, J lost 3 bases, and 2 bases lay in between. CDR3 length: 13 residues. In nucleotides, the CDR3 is TGTGCCAGCAGTGACTCGGACACCGGGGAGCTGTTTTTT. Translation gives CASSDSDTGELFF.

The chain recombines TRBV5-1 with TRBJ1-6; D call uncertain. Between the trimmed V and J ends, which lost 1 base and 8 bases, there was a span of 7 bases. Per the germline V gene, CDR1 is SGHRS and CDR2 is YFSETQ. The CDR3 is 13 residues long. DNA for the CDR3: TGCGCCAGCAGCTTGATCGGGGATTCACCCCTCCACTTT. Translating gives CASSLIGDSPLHF.

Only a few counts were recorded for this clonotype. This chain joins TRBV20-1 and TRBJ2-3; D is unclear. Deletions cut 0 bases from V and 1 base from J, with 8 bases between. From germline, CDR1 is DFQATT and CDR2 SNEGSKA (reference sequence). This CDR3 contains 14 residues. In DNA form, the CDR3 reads TGCAGTGCTAGAGATACGGACCGCACAGATACGCAGTATTTT. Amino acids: CSARDTDRTDTQYF.